One sample yielded the 20 T cell receptor beta chains listed below, sequenced in a study of CD8 T cells in ankylosing spondylitis. TCRdb fed the 5' RACE reads into MiXCR, producing one record per CDR3 protein. The table lists about 92,000 distinct CDR3 sequences, about 9.1% of them singletons, with about 4.6% in the top ten. The sequencing sample was made of blood, either unsorted or a sorted T cell fraction (not recorded which). These TCRs come from a male donor with ankylosing spondylitis or in good health (not recorded which).

In this sample, this clonotype turned up many times. The rearrangement uses TRBV11-3 and TRBJ2-3; D not resolved. Trimming cost V 5 bases and J 1 base, with 10 bases left between them. CDR1 and CDR2 from the germline V gene are SGHNT and YENEEA. The CDR3 totals 14 residues. CDR3 sequence: CASSETRGTDTQYF. The CDR3 DNA reads TGTGCCAGCAGCGAGACAAGGGGCACAGATACGCAGTATTTT. Filled out from reference TRBV11-3 and TRBJ2-3, the complete variable domain reads EAGVVQSPRYKIIEKKQPVAFWCNPISGHNTLYWYLQNLGQGPELLIRYENEEAVDDSQLPKDRFSAERLKGVDSTLKIQPAELGDSAVYLCASSETRGTDTQYFGPGTRLTVL.

Regarding this clonotype: A much more abundant neighbour one base away suggests this may be a read error. This chain uses TRBV3-1 with TRBJ2-1; D might be TRBD2 (5 bases). Looked up from germline, CDR1 is LGHDT and CDR2 is YNNKEL (reference sequence). The CDR3 runs 14 residues. The CDR3 DNA reads TGTACCAGCGGCCAAGTAGGAATCTACAATGAGCAGTTCTTC. Its protein product is CTSGQVGIYNEQFF.

This clonotype occurred many times. The chain links TRBV6-1 to TRBJ2-3; D is perhaps TRBD2 (5 bases). The CDR3 is 12 amino acids. V gave up 8 bases and J gave up 6 bases, with 12 bases separating them. Per the germline V gene, CDR1 is MNHNS and CDR2 is SASEGT. In DNA form, the CDR3 reads TGTGCCAGCGTCGAGTGGGAGGATACGCAGTATTTT. Protein: CASVEWEDTQYF.

There are many counts of this clonotype. This chain uses TRBV5-1 with TRBJ2-7, with a weak D call TRBD1 (6 bases). CDR1 and CDR2 (germline): SGHRS, YFSETQ. Between the trimmed V and J ends, which lost 6 bases and 2 bases, there was a span of 18 bases. This CDR3 comprises 15 residues. The CDR3 sequence: CASTLAPGQTYEQYF. DNA for the CDR3: TGCGCCAGCACCCTCGCTCCAGGACAGACCTACGAGCAGTACTTC.

This chain connects TRBV29-1 to TRBJ1-1, with D unresolved. The length of the CDR3 is 13 residues. Trimming removed 4 bases from V and 1 base from J, with 10 bases in between. CDR1 is SQVTM and CDR2 is ANQGSEA in the germline V gene. This CDR3 reads CSVGKNQNTEAFF. The CDR3, as DNA: TGCAGCGTTGGGAAGAACCAGAACACTGAAGCTTTCTTT. Variable domain in full (rest from reference TRBV29-1 and TRBJ1-1): SAVISQKPSRDICQRGTSLTIQCQVDSQVTMMFWYRQQPGQSLTLIATANQGSEATYESGFVIDKFPISRPNLTFSTLTVSNMSPEDSSIYLCSVGKNQNTEAFFGQGTRLTVV.

The gene calls are TRBV7-2 and TRBJ1-2; unclear D gene. The CDR3 is made up of 14 amino acids. V was pared by 0 bases and J by 4 bases, with 9 bases between. CDR1 and CDR2 (germline): SGHTA, FQGNSA. CDR3 nucleotide sequence: TGTGCCAGCAGCTTAGCCTCACACCCCTATGGCTACACCTTC. This codes for CASSLASHPYGYTF.

There are a few counts of this clonotype. The chain combines TRBV28 with TRBJ1-3, with D tentatively TRBD1 (5 bases). The CDR3 has 14 residues. Trimming cost V 6 bases and J 7 bases, with 16 bases left between them. Per germline, CDR1 MDHEN and CDR2 SYDVKM. CDR3 bases: TGTGCCAGCAGCCCCGGGGGGAGCGGTAACACCATATATTTT. Amino acids: CASSPGGSGNTIYF.

The table lists this clonotype with many counts. This sequence joins TRBV7-3 and TRBJ1-1; a weak D match, TRBD1 (5 bases). The CDR3 extends over 14 amino acids. The V end lost 4 bases, the J end lost 1 base, and 10 bases lay between the germline ends. Germline CDR1 is SGHTA and CDR2 is FQGTGA. Here the CDR3 reads CASSSRRGNTEAFF. CDR3 bases: TGTGCCAGCAGCTCAAGGAGGGGGAACACTGAAGCTTTCTTT.

V gene TRBV12-3 or TRBV12-4 combines with J gene TRBJ2-7, with D hard to call. The CDR3 sequence is 13 residues long. V lost 6 bases and J lost 3, with 12 bases in between. CDR3 protein: CASSKRAVYEQYF. Written as DNA, the CDR3 is TGTGCCAGCAGCAAAAGGGCAGTCTACGAGCAGTACTTC.

This clonotype was seen ten or more times. The chain combines TRBV7-6 with TRBJ2-6, with TRBD1 matching over 7 bases. CDR1 and CDR2 (germline): SGHVS, FNYEAQ. V gave up 5 bases and J gave up 2 bases; unmatched junction bases: 12. The CDR3 is 18 residues long. The CDR3 nucleotides read TGTGCCAGCAGCATCCAAACAGGGGCGATAACTGGGGCCAACGTCCTGACTTTC. Amino acid sequence: CASSIQTGAITGANVLTF.

In its sample, this clonotype was seen many times. This rearrangement joins TRBV6-1 to TRBJ2-5; TRBD2 matches at 9 bases. Germline trimming cut 5 bases from V and 7 bases from J; bases unmatched to any gene: 14. Germline-derived CDR1 and CDR2 are MNHNS and SASEGT. This CDR3 is 16 amino acids long. CDR3: CASSSSASGTPTTQYF. DNA for the CDR3: TGTGCCAGCAGTAGCTCCGCTAGCGGGACGCCTACGACCCAGTACTTC.

This clonotype was detected ten times or more. This chain connects TRBV6-5 to TRBJ2-7; tentative D call: TRBD1 (5 bases). Per the germline V gene, CDR1 is MNHEY and CDR2 is SVGAGI. This CDR3 is built from 15 residues. V lost 4 bases to trimming and J lost 2 bases, with 15 bases between them. The CDR3 sequence: CASSSTGFLTYEQYF. Written as DNA, the CDR3 is TGTGCCAGCAGTTCAACAGGATTCCTCACCTACGAGCAGTACTTC.

The chain combines TRBV28 with TRBJ2-4; 9 bases fit TRBD2. J lost 9 bases, V lost 3 bases, and 9 bases had no gene match. Germline V lookup: CDR1 MDHEN, CDR2 SYDVKM. The CDR3 length is 15 residues. DNA for the CDR3: TGTGCCAGCAGTTTCGGCGGGGGGGCTTGGGGCATTCAGTACTTC. It is translated as CASSFGGGAWGIQYF. Together with reference TRBV28 and TRBJ2-4, the CDR3 gives the full variable domain: DVKVTQSSRYLVKRTGEKVFLECVQDMDHENMFWYRQDPGLGLRLIYFSYDVKMKEKGDIPEGYSVSREKKERFSLILESASTNQTSMYLCASSFGGGAWGIQYFGAGTRLSVL.

This clonotype occurred many times. The chain carries TRBV3-2 and TRBJ2-4; the table assigns TRBD1, which was not confirmed against the DNA. TRBV3-2 is described as a pseudogene. The CDR3 sequence is 17 residues long. CDR3 nucleotide sequence: TGTGCCAGCAGCCCCCGCAGGGCGGGGGACACCAAAAACATTCAGTACTTC. Translated: CASSPRRAGDTKNIQYF.

V is TRBV29-1 and J is TRBJ2-7; 9 bases map to TRBD1. CDR1 and CDR2 from the germline V gene are SQVTM and ANQGSEA. V trimming: 7 bases; J trimming: 7 bases; junction bases outside the gene matches: 5. CDR3 length: 11 amino acids. Here the CDR3 DNA reads TGCAGCGGTACAGGGGGCAGGGAGCAGTACTTC. It codes for CSGTGGREQYF.

This clonotype appeared many times. The chain couples TRBV20-1 to TRBJ2-7; TRBD1 matches 8 bases. CDR1 DFQATT and CDR2 SNEGSKA come from the germline V gene (reference sequence). This CDR3 region has 14 residues. J was trimmed by 0 bases and V by 5 bases; bases with no gene match: 6. CDR3 sequence reads: CSAPRTGSSYEQYF. In DNA, the CDR3 is TGCAGTGCTCCAAGGACAGGGAGCTCCTACGAGCAGTACTTC.

This clonotype was seen ten or more times. The chain combines TRBV24-1 with TRBJ2-5; no clear D. V dropped 10 bases and J dropped 0 bases, with 17 bases sitting between them. The V gene's germline CDR1 is KGHDR and CDR2 SFDVKD. The CDR3 is 15 amino acids. CDR3 coding DNA: TGTGCCACGGACGGAGACACGAGGTACCAAGAGACCCAGTACTTC. This codes for CATDGDTRYQETQYF.

This clonotype was counted at least ten times. This sequence joins TRBV6-1 and TRBJ1-5; 7 bases are shared with TRBD1. Unmatched junction bases numbered 10, after V lost 5 bases and J lost 0 bases. Germline values: CDR1 MNHNS, CDR2 SASEGT. The CDR3 extends over 17 amino acids. The CDR3 protein is CASSRTGGFDSNQPQHF. CDR3 nucleotides: TGTGCCAGCAGTCGGACAGGAGGATTCGATAGCAATCAGCCCCAGCATTTT.

This clonotype came up many times. V is TRBV12-3 or TRBV12-4 and J is TRBJ2-1; D gene ambiguous. V was pared by 3 bases and J by 5 bases, with 8 bases between. This CDR3 has 13 residues. CDR3 bases: TGTGCCAGCAGTTTCGGGTCTCACAATGAGCAGTTCTTC. Amino acid sequence: CASSFGSHNEQFF.

This clonotype was observed at least ten times. The rearrangement joins TRBV4-1 to TRBJ2-1; 9 nucleotides match TRBD2. Germline CDR1 MGHRA, CDR2 YSYEKL. The CDR3 runs to 17 residues. V lost 1 base and J lost 0; bases outside the gene matches: 4. CDR3 sequence (DNA): TGCGCCAGCAGCCAAGTTAGCGGGGGCCTCTCCTACAATGAGCAGTTCTTC. This codes for CASSQVSGGLSYNEQFF.